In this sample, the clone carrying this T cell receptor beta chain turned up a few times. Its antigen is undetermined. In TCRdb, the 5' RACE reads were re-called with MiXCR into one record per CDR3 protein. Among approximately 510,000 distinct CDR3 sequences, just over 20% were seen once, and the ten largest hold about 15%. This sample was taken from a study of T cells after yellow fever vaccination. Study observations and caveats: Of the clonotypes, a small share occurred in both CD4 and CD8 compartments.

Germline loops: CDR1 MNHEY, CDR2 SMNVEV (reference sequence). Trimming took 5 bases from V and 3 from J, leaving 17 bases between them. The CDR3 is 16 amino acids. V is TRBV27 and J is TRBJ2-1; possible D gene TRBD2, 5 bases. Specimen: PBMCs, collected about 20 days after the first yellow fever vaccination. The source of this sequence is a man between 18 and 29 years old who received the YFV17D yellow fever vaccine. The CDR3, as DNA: TGTGCCAGCAGTCCCCCGGGGAGCACCCTCTACAATGAGCAGTTCTTC. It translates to CASSPPGSTLYNEQFF.